This passage covers 21 T cell receptor beta chains from one sample sequenced in a study of cytomegalovirus exposure and HLA in healthy donors. PCR was performed using 60 Vbeta and 13 Jbeta primers. TCRdb's table, derived via immunoSEQ multiplex PCR, lists solely in-frame clones and lacks some. This table holds 75,000 to 95,000 clones, 78% found once. The sample taken for sequencing was PBMCs. The receptors shown here come from a male donor in good health and CMV-seropositive.

The V and J genes are TRBV19 and TRBJ2-7, with D perhaps TRBD2 (6 bases). Germline V gives CDR1 LNHDA, CDR2 SQIVND (reference sequence). The CDR3 extends over 14 amino acids. With 4 bases removed from V and 4 bases from J, the gap between germline ends came to 14 bases. The CDR3 reads CASSTSGSFYEQYF. CDR3 coding DNA: TGTGCCAGTAGTACCTCCGGGAGTTTTTACGAGCAGTACTTC.

The chain has TRBV11-2 and TRBJ2-5; weak D call: TRBD2 (6 bases). With 1 base removed from V and 5 bases from J, the gap between germline ends came to 14 bases. Germline CDR1 SGHAT, CDR2 FQNNGV. This CDR3 has 15 residues. Written as DNA, the CDR3 is TGTGCCAGCAGCTTAGTCATCGGCGGGGAGGAGACCCAGTACTTC. Amino acid sequence: CASSLVIGGEETQYF.

This sequence joins TRBV28 and TRBJ1-2, with D tentatively TRBD1 (6 bases). CDR1 is MDHEN, CDR2 SYDVKM, per germline. With 6 bases removed from V and 8 bases from J, the gap between germline ends came to 16 bases. The CDR3 is made up of 13 amino acids. The CDR3: CASSVQQGSGYTF. The CDR3, as DNA: TGTGCCAGCAGCGTACAACAGGGTTCAGGCTACACCTTC.

This chain connects TRBV6-1 to TRBJ1-4; tentative D call: TRBD1 (5 bases). Germline lookup yields CDR1 MNHNS and CDR2 SASEGT. The CDR3 consists of 15 residues. Trimming shortened V by 7 bases and J by 6 bases, and 18 bases separated the two germline ends. CDR3 sequence (DNA): TGTGCCAGCAAACATAAGGGGATATCGGATGAAAAACTGTTTTTT. Encoded protein: CASKHKGISDEKLFF.

This clone was observed a handful of times. CDR3 residues: CAWDRGRNNEQFF. In DNA, the CDR3 is TGTGCCTGGGACAGGGGGCGGAACAATGAGCAGTTCTTC. The genes are TRBV30 and TRBJ2-1; 10 positions agree with TRBD1. The length of the CDR3 is 13 residues. The ends lost 5 bases at V and 5 bases at J; junction bases unmatched: 3. Germline V gives CDR1 GTSNPN, CDR2 SVGIG (reference sequence). Based on the CDR3 plus reference TRBV30 and TRBJ2-1, the full variable domain is SQTIHQWPATLVQPVGSPLSLECTVEGTSNPNLYWYRQAAGRGLQLLFYSVGIGQISSEVPQNLSASRPQDRQFILSSKKLLLSDSGFYLCAWDRGRNNEQFFGPGTRLTVL.

The J gene is TRBJ2-7, the V gene TRBV6-1; 13 nucleotides align to TRBD2. The CDR3 is 15 residues long. J lost 0 bases, V lost 6 bases, and 2 bases had no gene match. Germline lookup yields CDR1 MNHNS and CDR2 SASEGT. The CDR3 sequence: CASSGLAGASYEQYF. CDR3 in DNA: TGTGCCAGCAGCGGACTAGCGGGGGCCTCCTACGAGCAGTACTTC.

This clone showed up just a few times. The V call is TRBV7-2, the J call TRBJ2-5; TRBD2 matches at 12 bases. V lost 2 bases and J lost 5; bases outside the gene matches: 6. The CDR3 loop spans 16 amino acids. The germline V gene has CDR1 SGHTA and CDR2 FQGNSA. The CDR3, as DNA: TGTGCCAGCAGCTTATCGGGACTAGCGGGTCGTGAGACCCAGTACTTC. Translating gives CASSLSGLAGRETQYF.

The J gene is TRBJ2-7, the V gene TRBV19, with D perhaps matching TRBD1 (6 bases). V shed 7 bases and J shed 2 bases, with 12 bases lying between them. The CDR3 has 13 amino acids. Germline V gene sequence: CDR1 LNHDA, CDR2 SQIVND (reference sequence). CDR3 sequence: CASKDEGAYEQYF. CDR3 sequence (DNA): TGTGCCAGTAAGGATGAGGGGGCCTACGAGCAGTACTTC.

This clone was seen more than once but under ten times. This chain links TRBV27 with TRBJ1-2; 10 bases line up with TRBD1. V lost 3 bases, J lost 13 bases, and 8 bases stayed unmatched. The CDR3 totals 13 residues. Germline CDR1 is MNHEY and CDR2 is SMNVEV (reference sequence). CDR3 amino acids: CASSFLGQGLRTF. CDR3 sequence (DNA): TGTGCCAGCAGTTTTTTGGGACAGGGGTTGCGCACCTTC.

The chain recombines TRBV19 with TRBJ2-7, with 7 bases lining up with TRBD1. The germline V gene has CDR1 LNHDA and CDR2 SQIVND (reference sequence). The V and J ends lost 4 bases and 3 bases, in that order; junction bases with no gene match: 9. CDR3 length equals 15 residues. The CDR3 DNA is TGTGCCAGTAGTACCTCAGGGGGTTTACTCTACGAGCAGTACTTC. Amino acids: CASSTSGGLLYEQYF. The full variable domain, rest sourced from reference TRBV19 and TRBJ2-7, is DGGITQSPKYLFRKEGQNVTLSCEQNLNHDAMYWYRQDPGQGLRLIYYSQIVNDFQKGDIAEGYSVSREKKESFPLTVTSAQKNPTAFYLCASSTSGGLLYEQYFGPGTRLTVT.

The V call is TRBV6-1, the J call TRBJ2-1, with 9 positions matching TRBD2. Unmatched junction bases numbered 9, after V lost 7 bases and J lost 8 bases. Germline V gene sequence: CDR1 MNHNS, CDR2 SASEGT. The CDR3 consists of 14 residues. CDR3 coding DNA: TGTGCCAGCACCTTTGGCGGGGGGGCCTATGAGCAGTTCTTC. Encoded protein: CASTFGGGAYEQFF.

The genes are TRBV25-1 and TRBJ1-2, with TRBD1 identical over 7 bases. The germline V gene encodes CDR1 MGHDK and CDR2 SYGVNS. With 8 bases clipped from V and 2 bases from J, the junction kept 14 bases outside the gene matches. The CDR3 totals 16 residues. CDR3 nucleotides: TGTGCCAGCTCCCCTGGGACAGCCTCCCTAAACTATGGCTACACCTTC. Residues: CASSPGTASLNYGYTF.

The gene calls are TRBV6-5 and TRBJ2-5; D is undetermined. The length of the CDR3 is 12 residues. V lost 2 bases and J 4 bases, leaving 5 bases between the germline ends. From germline, CDR1 is MNHEY and CDR2 SVGAGI. The DNA of the CDR3 is TGTGCCAGCAGTTACAATAGAGAGACCCAGTACTTC. Translation gives CASSYNRETQYF.

The chain recombines TRBV27 with TRBJ2-1; 9 nucleotides match TRBD1. CDR1 and CDR2 from the germline V gene are MNHEY and SMNVEV (reference sequence). CDR3 length: 13 residues. The junction had 8 bases not matched to a gene; V was cut back by 8 bases and J by 9 bases. The CDR3 region is CASGTGYVFEQFF. In nucleotides, the CDR3 is TGTGCCAGCGGGACAGGGTACGTTTTTGAGCAGTTCTTC.

With respect to this clone: The same CDR3 arises from other DNA sequences in this sample as well. The CDR3 sequence: CASSLVSGFSYEQYF. CDR3 in DNA: TGTGCCAGCAGCTTAGTCTCAGGGTTCTCCTACGAGCAGTACTTC. The chain has TRBV11-2 and TRBJ2-7; possibly TRBD1 for D (5 bases). This CDR3 is 15 amino acids long. Germline CDR1 is SGHAT and CDR2 is FQNNGV. Trimming removed 1 base from V and 0 bases from J, with 10 bases in between.

The V and J genes are TRBV29-1 and TRBJ2-1, with 13 bases matching TRBD2. The V and J ends lost 6 bases and 10 bases, in that order; junction bases with no gene match: 6. There are 13 residues in the CDR3. Per the germline V gene, CDR1 is SQVTM and CDR2 is ANQGSEA. CDR3 sequence: CSVGGTSGEEQFF. The CDR3 DNA follows: TGCAGCGTAGGCGGGACTAGCGGGGAAGAGCAGTTCTTC.

Here the CDR3 reads CASSQDHQGAQITEAFF. The CDR3 DNA reads TGCGCCAGCAGCCAAGATCACCAGGGGGCGCAGATCACTGAAGCTTTCTTT. The chain recombines TRBV4-1 with TRBJ1-1; 8 bases line up with TRBD1. Germline CDR1 and CDR2: MGHRA and YSYEKL. V lost 0 bases to trimming and J lost 4 bases; unmatched junction nucleotides: 10. The CDR3 sequence is 17 residues long.

The CDR3 reads CATSRRGGSEQYF. The CDR3, as DNA: TGTGCCACCAGCAGAAGGGGAGGGAGCGAGCAGTACTTC. J is TRBJ2-7 and V is TRBV15; TRBD2 matches 7 bases. The germline gives CDR1 LNHNV, CDR2 YYDKDF (reference sequence). After removal of 2 bases from V and 6 bases from J, the junction contained 4 bases not matched to a gene. The CDR3 runs to 13 residues.

This rearrangement joins TRBV2 to TRBJ1-5; D may be TRBD1 (5 bases). The CDR3 is 13 amino acids. The germline V gene has CDR1 SNHLY and CDR2 FYNNEI. With 4 bases removed from V and 8 bases from J, the gap between germline ends came to 12 bases. The CDR3 protein is CASSASRAEPQHF. The CDR3 DNA is TGTGCCAGCAGTGCGAGCAGGGCTGAGCCCCAGCATTTT.

The V and J genes are TRBV30 and TRBJ2-7; 8 nucleotides align to TRBD1. Losses at the gene ends were 3 bases for V and 9 bases for J; bases not matched to a gene: 4. The CDR3 length is 11 residues. Germline lookup yields CDR1 GTSNPN and CDR2 SVGIG (reference sequence). The DNA for the CDR3 is TGTGCCTGGAGAGTCGGGACAGGGCAGTACTTC. Amino acids: CAWRVGTGQYF. Full variable domain (outside the CDR3, taken from reference TRBV30 and TRBJ2-7): SQTIHQWPATLVQPVGSPLSLECTVEGTSNPNLYWYRQAAGRGLQLLFYSVGIGQISSEVPQNLSASRPQDRQFILSSKKLLLSDSGFYLCAWRVGTGQYFGPGTRLTVT.

V usage is TRBV10-3 and J usage is TRBJ2-3, with 9 bases matching TRBD1. Germline assignment: CDR1 ENHRY and CDR2 SYGVKD. With V trimmed by 3 bases and J by 5 bases, 6 bases remained unmatched. The CDR3 spans 15 residues. The CDR3 loop is CAISDPGQGRDTQYF. CDR3 nucleotide sequence: TGTGCCATCAGTGACCCGGGACAGGGACGAGATACGCAGTATTTT.